Presented here are 25 T cell receptor beta chains from one specimen sequenced in a study of identical twins. From the 5' RACE reads, TCRdb called clonotypes with MiXCR, one entry per CDR3 protein. The profile shows hundreds of thousands of distinct CDR3 sequences, about 12% of them singletons. These data also featured in a second study, about yellow fever vaccine responses in identical twins.

Sequences were obtained from CD8+ T cells sorted from blood. These TCRs come from a woman between 18 and 29 years old in good health.

The table lists this clonotype with a few counts. The rearrangement uses TRBV6-1 and TRBJ2-5, with D possibly TRBD2 on 6 matching bases. Deletions cut 1 base from V and 5 bases from J, with 11 bases between. The CDR3 extends over 14 amino acids. In germline, CDR1 is MNHNS, CDR2 SASEGT. The CDR3 DNA is TGTGCCAGCAGTGAAGAGCGGGTCCGGGAGACCCAGTACTTC. Translating gives CASSEERVRETQYF.

The chain recombines TRBV25-1 with TRBJ1-5; no definite D call. V was clipped by 3 bases and J by 8 bases, with 8 bases between them. Germline CDR1 is MGHDK and CDR2 is SYGVNS. The CDR3 is made up of 12 amino acids. The chain's CDR3 is CASSDPGEPQHF. In nucleotides, the CDR3 is TGTGCCAGCAGTGACCCCGGGGAGCCCCAGCATTTT.

J is TRBJ2-1 and V is TRBV13, with 9 bases that match TRBD2. V trimming: 3 bases; J trimming: 2 bases; junction bases outside the gene matches: 11. The length of the CDR3 is 18 residues. Germline V gene lookup returns CDR1 PRHDT and CDR2 FYEKMQ (reference sequence). The CDR3 sequence: CASSFSSGLAATYNEQFF. The CDR3 DNA reads as TGTGCCAGCAGCTTTTCGTCGGGACTAGCTGCCACCTACAATGAGCAGTTCTTC.

The rearrangement links TRBV18 to TRBJ1-5, with D possibly matching TRBD1 (6 bases). The ends were cut back, 6 bases at V and 6 bases at J, with 15 bases in the middle. The CDR3 covers 14 residues. Looked up from germline, CDR1 is KGHSH and CDR2 is LQKENI. In nucleotides, the CDR3 is TGTGCCAGCTCCCCAGTCCAGGGGCTTCAGCCCCAGCATTTT. It specifies CASSPVQGLQPQHF.

This clonotype was observed a few times. The chain combines TRBV7-8 with TRBJ2-1; the match to TRBD2 covers 8 bases. CDR3 size: 15 residues. Per germline, CDR1 SGHVS and CDR2 FQNEAQ. CDR3 region: CASSGIGSRIDEQFF. The CDR3 DNA sequence: TGTGCTAGTAGCGGGATAGGGTCCCGAATTGATGAGCAGTTCTTC.

This clonotype was picked up a small number of times. Its ends do not fully match the called genes, so a read error is possible. This chain links TRBV29-1 with TRBJ2-1; D unresolved. Germline assignment: CDR1 SQVTM and CDR2 ANQGSEA. The CDR3 length is 15 residues. Here the CDR3 reads CSVEVGSSSYNDQFF. In nucleotides, the CDR3 is TGCAGCGTTGAGGTTGGGTCGAGCTCCTACAATGACCAGTTCTTC.

V usage is TRBV19 and J usage is TRBJ1-1, with D possibly TRBD1 on 5 matching bases. The germline V gene encodes CDR1 LNHDA and CDR2 SQIVND (reference sequence). The CDR3 loop spans 15 amino acids. Deletions cut 4 bases from V and 3 bases from J, with 15 bases between. CDR3 sequence (DNA): TGTGCCAGTAGTACCGCGCCGTGGGGGGACACTGAAGCTTTCTTT. Its protein is CASSTAPWGDTEAFF.

This clonotype was found a few times. The CDR3 protein is CASSWGGETHEQYV. As DNA, the CDR3 is TGCGCCAGCAGTTGGGGGGGGGAAACCCACGAGCAGTACGTC. This chain links TRBV10-2 with TRBJ2-7; 7 bases map to TRBD2. Losses at the gene ends were 5 bases for V and 5 bases for J; bases not matched to a gene: 9. The CDR3 extends over 14 amino acids. The germline CDR1 and CDR2 sequences are WSHSY and SAAADI.

The chain combines TRBV12-3 or TRBV12-4 with TRBJ2-7, with 7 bases aligning to TRBD2. Unmatched junction bases numbered 7, after V lost 4 bases and J lost 4 bases. This CDR3 spans 14 amino acids. CDR3 in DNA: TGTGCCAGCAGTTGGAGCCGGGAGGCATACGAGCAGTACTTC. It yields the protein CASSWSREAYEQYF.

The table lists this clonotype with a few counts. V is TRBV15 and J is TRBJ2-6; D could derive from TRBD1 or TRBD2 (5 bases each). Germline CDR1 LNHNV, CDR2 YYDKDF (reference sequence). The CDR3 is made up of 16 amino acids. Trimming pared 9 bases from V and 0 bases from J, leaving 15 bases between. The CDR3 is CATGAQDFSGANVLTF. For the CDR3, the DNA is TGTGCCACTGGGGCACAGGACTTCTCTGGGGCCAACGTCCTGACTTTC.

This clonotype has just a few counts. This sequence joins TRBV11-3 and TRBJ1-1; D gene unclear. V dropped 6 bases and J dropped 6 bases, with 11 bases sitting between them. This CDR3 is built from 12 residues. The germline V gene has CDR1 SGHNT and CDR2 YENEEA. CDR3: CASSGPEPEAFF. The CDR3 DNA reads TGTGCCAGCAGTGGGCCAGAGCCTGAAGCTTTCTTT.

This clonotype was recorded many times. The chain has TRBV12-3 or TRBV12-4 and TRBJ2-5; TRBD1 agrees at 9 bases. V trimming: 5 bases; J trimming: 0 bases; junction bases outside the gene matches: 10. The CDR3 has 17 amino acids. Here the CDR3 DNA reads TGTGCCAGCAGTACCCTCGACAGGGGGAACCACCAAGAGACCCAGTACTTC. Amino acid sequence: CASSTLDRGNHQETQYF.

This clonotype was observed a handful of times. V and J are TRBV15 and TRBJ2-3, with TRBD1 as a possible D gene (6 bases). Germline lookup yields CDR1 LNHNV and CDR2 YYDKDF (reference sequence). This CDR3 has 15 amino acids. Deletions cut 3 bases from V and 0 bases from J, with 10 bases between. The CDR3 spells CATSSEGVSTDTQYF. The CDR3 DNA sequence: TGTGCCACCAGCAGTGAGGGGGTCAGCACAGATACGCAGTATTTT. The full variable domain, in which reference TRBV15 and TRBJ2-3 provide the parts outside the CDR3, is DAMVIQNPRYQVTQFGKPVTLSCSQTLNHNVMYWYQQKSSQAPKLLFHYYDKDFNNEADTPDNFQSRRPNTSFCFLDIRSPGLGDTAMYLCATSSEGVSTDTQYFGPGTRLTVL.

The genes are TRBV12-3 or TRBV12-4 and TRBJ2-5, with no clear D. Between the trimmed V and J ends, which lost 7 bases and 5 bases, there was a span of 14 bases. The CDR3 runs to 13 residues. The CDR3 sequence is CASTLGPTETQYF. The CDR3 region has the DNA TGTGCCAGCACCTTGGGCCCGACGGAGACCCAGTACTTC.

This clonotype was seen a handful of times. This rearrangement joins TRBV13 to TRBJ2-1; TRBD1 matches 7 bases. The CDR3 is made up of 15 amino acids. J lost 0 bases, V lost 7 bases, and 6 bases had no gene match. Germline values: CDR1 PRHDT, CDR2 FYEKMQ (reference sequence). DNA of the CDR3: TGTGCCAGCACCCTGGGACAGTCCTCCTACAATGAGCAGTTCTTC. Protein product: CASTLGQSSYNEQFF.

The J gene is TRBJ2-6, the V gene TRBV6-4, with 9 nucleotides matching TRBD1. CDR1 is MRHNA, CDR2 SNTAGT, per germline. Trimming at V came to 6 bases and at J to 2 bases, leaving 8 bases not matched to a gene. The CDR3 sequence is 17 residues long. CDR3: CASSRTGVLTGANVLTF. In DNA, the CDR3 is TGTGCCAGCAGCAGGACAGGGGTATTGACTGGGGCCAACGTCCTGACTTTC.

In this sample, this clonotype turned up a few times. This rearrangement joins TRBV14 to TRBJ1-4, with D perhaps TRBD1 (5 bases). The V and J ends lost 0 bases and 5 bases respectively, with 10 bases between them. CDR3 length: 15 amino acids. Germline V gene sequence: CDR1 SGHDN, CDR2 FVKESK. In DNA, the CDR3 is TGTGCCAGCAGCCAAGATCCAGGGAAAAATGAAAAACTGTTTTTT. Amino acid sequence: CASSQDPGKNEKLFF.

The rearrangement uses TRBV29-1 and TRBJ2-1; the D call may be TRBD1 or TRBD2 (5 bases each). CDR1 is SQVTM and CDR2 is ANQGSEA in the germline V gene. CDR3 length equals 16 residues. The V and J ends lost 3 bases and 0 bases respectively, with 15 bases between them. CDR3 protein: CSVEAMGTSSYNEQFF. Here the CDR3 DNA reads TGCAGCGTTGAGGCCATGGGGACCAGCTCCTACAATGAGCAGTTCTTC.

This clonotype occurred a few times. The rearrangement links TRBV12-3 or TRBV12-4 to TRBJ2-1, with 12 bases that match TRBD2. This CDR3 comprises 17 residues. The V gene end was trimmed by 3 bases and the J gene end by 5 bases; junction bases not matched to a gene: 8. The CDR3, as DNA: TGTGCCAGCAGTTTTCAACTAGCGGGAGGCCTCGACAATGAGCAGTTCTTC. This sequence encodes CASSFQLAGGLDNEQFF.

The chain combines TRBV7-6 with TRBJ2-7; possible D gene TRBD1, 5 bases. Between the trimmed V and J ends, which lost 5 bases and 0 bases, there was a span of 14 bases. CDR3 length: 15 amino acids. Germline values: CDR1 SGHVS, CDR2 FNYEAQ. The CDR3 sequence: CASSAVWTSSYEQYF. CDR3 bases: TGTGCCAGCAGCGCGGTATGGACAAGCTCCTACGAGCAGTACTTC.

This clonotype has a handful of counts. The rearrangement uses TRBV20-1 and TRBJ2-3; 7 positions match TRBD2. The V segment lost 0 bases and the J segment 2 bases; nucleotides outside the gene matches: 11. Germline lookup yields CDR1 DFQATT and CDR2 SNEGSKA (reference sequence). The CDR3 spans 17 residues. This CDR3 reads CSARELRSGNPTDTQYF. CDR3 coding DNA: TGCAGTGCTAGAGAGTTAAGGAGCGGGAATCCCACAGATACGCAGTATTTT.

The table lists this clonotype with a few counts. The rearrangement uses TRBV15 and TRBJ2-1; possibly TRBD1 or TRBD2 for D (5 bases each). With 2 bases removed from V and 4 bases from J, the gap between germline ends came to 15 bases. CDR3 length equals 16 residues. The germline gives CDR1 LNHNV, CDR2 YYDKDF (reference sequence). CDR3 DNA sequence: TGTGCCACCAGCAGATACCGGGAAACAGGATACAATGAGCAGTTCTTC. Amino acid sequence: CATSRYRETGYNEQFF.

This clonotype appeared a few times. The chain is built from TRBV7-9 and TRBJ2-3, with no clear D. Germline V CDR1 and CDR2: SEHNR, FQNEAQ (reference sequence). The CDR3 loop spans 16 amino acids. V dropped 5 bases and J dropped 0 bases, with 15 bases sitting between them. The DNA for the CDR3 is TGTGCCAGCAGCCCGACCTCAGACCCGAGCACAGATACGCAGTATTTT. Translating it yields CASSPTSDPSTDTQYF.

The V call is TRBV4-1, the J call TRBJ1-6; tentatively, D is TRBD1 (5 bases). Germline loops: CDR1 MGHRA, CDR2 YSYEKL. The CDR3 is 17 amino acids. Trimming removed 1 base at V and 5 bases at J, with 15 bases between. Here the CDR3 DNA reads TGCGCCAGCAGCCAAGCCCCGTTTGGGGGACATAATTCACCCCTCCACTTT. As protein: CASSQAPFGGHNSPLHF.

The J gene is TRBJ2-3, the V gene TRBV20-1; possibly TRBD2 for D (6 bases). The CDR3 is made up of 15 amino acids. Trimming took 0 bases from V and 2 from J, leaving 12 bases between them. Germline assignment: CDR1 DFQATT and CDR2 SNEGSKA (reference sequence). Here the CDR3 DNA reads TGCAGTGCTAGAGACCCGGGAGTTTTCACAGATACGCAGTATTTT. Translation gives CSARDPGVFTDTQYF.